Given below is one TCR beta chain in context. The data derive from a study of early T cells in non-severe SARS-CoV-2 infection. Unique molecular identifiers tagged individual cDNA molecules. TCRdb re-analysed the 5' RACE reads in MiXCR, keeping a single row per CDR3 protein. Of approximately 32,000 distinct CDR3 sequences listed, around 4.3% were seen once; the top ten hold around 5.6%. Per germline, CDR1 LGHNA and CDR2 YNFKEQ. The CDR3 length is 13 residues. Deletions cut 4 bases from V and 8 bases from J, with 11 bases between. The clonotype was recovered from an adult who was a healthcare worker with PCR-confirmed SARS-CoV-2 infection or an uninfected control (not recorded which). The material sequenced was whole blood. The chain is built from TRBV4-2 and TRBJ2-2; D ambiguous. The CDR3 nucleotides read TGTGCCAGCAGCCCGTCCCTTCAAGGGGAGCTGTTTTTT. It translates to CASSPSLQGELFF.